This entry describes one TCR beta chain. Its antigen remains unknown. Template switching added a universal primer site; cDNA carried unique molecular identifiers. In TCRdb, the 5' RACE reads were re-called with MiXCR into one record per CDR3 protein. The repertoire includes 420,000 or so distinct CDR3 sequences, approximately 17% of them detected once, and around 10% sits in the top ten. This sample is part of a study of identical twins. Germline CDR1 MNHEY, CDR2 SVGEGT. The J segment lost 9 bases and the V segment lost 6 bases, leaving 11 bases of the junction unmatched. The CDR3 covers 15 residues. General observations from the study: Low generation-probability sequences were in excess among twin-shared out-of-frame alpha sequences. Twins showed weaker excess sharing in their beta out-of-frame sequences.

The TCR originated in a man aged 50-60 years in good health. The J gene is TRBJ2-1, the V gene TRBV6-2 or TRBV6-3; 10 bases map to TRBD1. The sample consisted of naive T cells sorted from blood. The CDR3 is CASSPPGQGTSEQFF. As DNA, the CDR3 is TGTGCCAGCAGCCCCCCGGGACAGGGGACTTCTGAGCAGTTCTTC.